The sequence of this T cell receptor beta chain was determined in a study of blood T cell repertoires in COVID-19. The germline CDR1 and CDR2 sequences are SGHNT and YENEEA. The CDR3 covers 16 residues. The trim removed 3 bases at V and 4 bases at J, leaving 6 bases unmatched. This clone was seen once. Using immunoSEQ multiplex PCR, the repertoire was profiled, and TCRdb retains in-frame clones only, with some absent. The sample carries around 300,000 clones, roughly 86% recorded once. The sequence derives from a man aged 18 to 29 with active or convalescent COVID-19. The chain couples TRBV11-3 to TRBJ2-2; 9 nucleotides line up with TRBD1. Sequenced sample: peripheral blood. CDR3 amino acids: CASSFGGTGFTGELFF. For the CDR3, the DNA is TGTGCCAGCAGCTTTGGTGGGACAGGGTTCACCGGGGAGCTGTTTTTT.